This TCR beta chain was documented in a study of OX40 agonist ivuxolimab in advanced cancers. Study as a whole: The treatment was a fully human IgG2 OX40 agonist, ivuxolimab.

TCRdb keeps only in-frame clones here, not all; method: immunoSEQ multiplex PCR. The data show approximately 60,000 clones, over 85% seen once. Study observations and caveats: It was not determined which antigens were specifically recognized by the peripheral T cells that had undergone clonal expansion. On average, CD8+ T cells had more expanded clones than CD4+. Relatively little clonal expansion, among the lowest observed, appeared in partial responders at 0.1-3.0 mg/kg.

Germline lookup yields CDR1 LNHDA and CDR2 SQIVND (reference sequence). CDR3 length equals 15 residues. The V gene end was trimmed by 4 bases and the J gene end by 0 bases; junction bases not matched to a gene: 2. A note on this clone: As yet, its antigen is unknown.

The gene calls are TRBV19 and TRBJ2-1; 8 bases are shared with TRBD2. The receptor was isolated from an adult with an advanced solid tumor such as melanoma, head and neck, liver or kidney cancer. The sample here was CD4+ or CD8+ T cells sorted from blood, taken in a trial of the OX40 agonist ivuxolimab. The CDR3 here is CASSKGTSSYNEQFF. CDR3 DNA sequence: TGTGCCAGTAGTAAGGGGACTAGCTCCTACAATGAGCAGTTCTTC.